The 7 T cell receptor beta chains in this list originate from one sample, sequenced in a study of blood T cell repertoires in COVID-19. Clones were sequenced by immunoSEQ multiplex PCR, and TCRdb holds only the in-frame ones, with some missing. The sample consists of 250,000 to 350,000 clones, 90% of them appearing once. Sequenced material: PBMCs or T cells enriched from blood (not recorded which). These receptors all come from a woman between 18 and 30 years old with acute COVID-19.

The genes are TRBV9 and TRBJ1-2; 8 nucleotides align to TRBD1. J lost 3 bases, V lost 0 bases, and 4 bases had no gene match. This CDR3 comprises 15 residues. CDR1 is SGDLS, CDR2 YYNGEE, per germline. The CDR3 coding sequence is TGTGCCAGCAGCGTAGAGACAGGGGTTGACTATGGCTACACCTTC. This gives the protein CASSVETGVDYGYTF.

The chain uses TRBV5-6 and TRBJ1-2; D remains ambiguous. The CDR3 has 16 amino acids. V lost 2 bases and J 1 base, leaving 15 bases between the germline ends. CDR1 is SGHDT, CDR2 YYEEEE, per germline. CDR3 nucleotides: TGTGCCAGCAGCTTAAGACACCTACCAGATAACTATGGCTACACCTTC. Translating it yields CASSLRHLPDNYGYTF.

This rearrangement joins TRBV5-1 to TRBJ2-1; 8 positions agree with TRBD2. CDR3 length: 19 amino acids. V dropped 3 bases and J dropped 5; count of bases not matched to a gene: 19. Germline CDR1 and CDR2: SGHRS and YFSETQ. The DNA of the CDR3 is TGCGCCAGCAGCTCTAGGACTACAGCGGGAGCAGTAAGGGACAATGAGCAGTTCTTC. Its protein product is CASSSRTTAGAVRDNEQFF.

This chain links TRBV30 with TRBJ2-1; D is undetermined. The CDR3 has 16 residues. V gave up 4 bases and J gave up 1 base, with 17 bases separating them. CDR1 is GTSNPN and CDR2 is SVGIG in the germline V gene (reference sequence). The chain's CDR3 is CAWTSWVGISYNEQFF. CDR3 bases: TGTGCCTGGACCTCTTGGGTGGGCATTTCCTACAATGAGCAGTTCTTC. Variable domain in full (rest from reference TRBV30 and TRBJ2-1): SQTIHQWPATLVQPVGSPLSLECTVEGTSNPNLYWYRQAAGRGLQLLFYSVGIGQISSEVPQNLSASRPQDRQFILSSKKLLLSDSGFYLCAWTSWVGISYNEQFFGPGTRLTVL.

In its sample, this clone was seen a few times. The gene calls are TRBV7-2 and TRBJ1-2; 12 bases are a match to TRBD1. Germline assignment: CDR1 SGHTA and CDR2 FQGNSA. The CDR3 sequence is 14 residues long. J was trimmed by 8 bases and V by 4 bases; bases with no gene match: 5. The chain's CDR3 is CASSSGTGGLGYTF. The CDR3 nucleotides read TGTGCCAGCAGCTCGGGGACAGGGGGCTTAGGCTACACCTTC.

This clone showed up just once. This chain joins TRBV9 and TRBJ2-1; D is possibly TRBD2 (6 bases). The CDR3 is 17 residues long. Trimming pared 0 bases from V and 3 bases from J, leaving 16 bases between. The germline CDR1 and CDR2 sequences are SGDLS and YYNGEE. CDR3 protein: CASSVGRGRAIYNEQFF. The CDR3 nucleotides read TGTGCCAGCAGCGTAGGGAGGGGCAGGGCGATCTACAATGAGCAGTTCTTC.

The chain couples TRBV7-9 to TRBJ1-2; 7 bases are a match to TRBD1. The J segment lost 1 base and the V segment lost 5 bases, leaving 1 base of the junction unmatched. The CDR3 is 13 residues long. Germline loops: CDR1 SEHNR, CDR2 FQNEAQ (reference sequence). The CDR3 protein is CASSRQGNYGYTF. In nucleotides, the CDR3 is TGTGCCAGCAGCCGACAGGGTAACTATGGCTACACCTTC.